This T cell receptor (beta chain) was captured by sequencing in a study of CD8 T cells in ankylosing spondylitis. Findings of the study overall: Disease-linked clones reportedly showed significant enrichment in matched ankylosing spondylitis synovial fluid. Blood from ankylosing spondylitis patients appeared to carry a characteristic eight-variant TCR beta motif. Researchers report that disease-linked clones proved CD8+ and relatively rare in peripheral blood.

There are many counts of this clonotype. Its specificity is not known. Libraries of TCR beta came from quantitative 5'-RACE with molecular barcodes. TCRdb independently ran MiXCR on the 5' RACE reads; one entry per CDR3 protein. The table has about 210,000 distinct CDR3 sequences, around 8% seen once; the top ten hold approximately 5%. In germline, CDR1 is GTSNPN, CDR2 SVGIG (reference sequence). The CDR3 sequence is 14 residues long. Between the trimmed V and J ends, which lost 1 base and 3 bases, there was a span of 13 bases. The sequencing sample was made of blood, either unsorted or a sorted T cell fraction (not recorded which). The sequence was obtained from a female donor with ankylosing spondylitis or in good health (not recorded which). This chain connects TRBV30 to TRBJ2-7; D gene unclear. The CDR3 loop reads CAWSDEVANYEQYF. Written as DNA, the CDR3 is TGTGCCTGGAGTGACGAGGTAGCCAACTACGAGCAGTACTTC.